What follows describes a single T cell receptor (beta chain). This PCR relied on a set of 60 Vbeta primers and 13 Jbeta primers. The assay was immunoSEQ multiplex PCR, and TCRdb's table has in-frame clones only and misses some. The profile covers 95,000 to 150,000 clones, with under 80% appearing a single time and approximately 31% taken by the ten largest. J gave up 1 base and V 3 bases, and 3 bases lay outside the gene matches. CDR3 size: 15 residues. In germline, CDR1 is SGHTA, CDR2 FQGTGA. This sample was included in a study of cytomegalovirus exposure and HLA in healthy donors. Sequenced: PBMCs. This receptor was taken from a man aged 55 to 70 in good health and CMV-seropositive. This chain links TRBV7-3 with TRBJ2-3, with 8 bases lining up with TRBD2. The CDR3 coding sequence is TGTGCCAGCAGCTTCGGGACTAGGGGCACAGATACGCAGTATTTT. Encoded protein: CASSFGTRGTDTQYF.